This is a list of T cell receptor beta chains from one sample in a study of cytomegalovirus exposure and HLA in healthy donors. Sequencing used immunoSEQ multiplex PCR; TCRdb keeps in-frame clones, though not all of them. The data show around 190,000 clones, around 90% seen once. Sequencing was performed on PBMCs. The receptors shown here come from a woman between 18 and 29 years old in good health and CMV-seronegative. Both conserved end residues are part of each CDR3. D genes are given only for firm matches. Part of the rows lack a size; the others show once, few, many or a class for expanded clones.

j_call | v_call | d_call | clone_size | cdr3_aa | cdr3_nt
TRBJ1-6 | TRBV10-3 | TRBD1 | NA | CATRTGEGYSPLHF | TGTGCCACCAGGACAGGGGAAGGGTATTCACCCCTCCACTTT
TRBJ1-1 | TRBV19 | NA | NA | CASIQAWNTEAFF | TGTGCCAGCATACAGGCGTGGAACACTGAAGCTTTCTTT
TRBJ1-5 | TRBV30 | TRBD1 | once | CAWSPPAGQGVDQPQHF | TGTGCCTGGAGTCCACCAGCGGGACAGGGAGTAGATCAGCCCCAGCATTTT
TRBJ1-3 | TRBV7-3 | NA | NA | CASSDGSAGNTIYF | TGTGCCAGCAGCGACGGGTCTGCAGGAAACACCATATATTTT
TRBJ2-1 | TRBV11-2 | NA | NA | CASSLVREPREQFF | TGTGCCAGCAGCTTAGTCCGGGAACCTAGAGAGCAGTTCTTC
TRBJ1-2 | TRBV6-5 | NA | few | CASSYRQGYGYTF | TGTGCCAGCAGTTATAGGCAGGGTTATGGCTACACCTTC
TRBJ2-7 | TRBV5-1 | TRBD2 | few | CASSLAGSGWDEQYF | TGCGCCAGCAGCTTGGCCGGTAGCGGGTGGGACGAGCAGTACTTC
TRBJ1-1 | TRBV9 | NA | NA | CASSAGQNTEAFF | TGTGCCAGCAGCGCTGGACAGAACACTGAAGCTTTCTTT
TRBJ1-4 | TRBV6-1 | TRBD1 | NA | CASSEGPWDRRGEKLFF | TGTGCCAGCAGTGAGGGCCCATGGGACAGGAGGGGTGAAAAACTGTTTTTT
TRBJ2-7 | TRBV18 | TRBD2 | NA | CASSRGLAGGYEQYF | TGTGCCAGCTCACGGGGACTAGCGGGGGGTTACGAGCAGTACTTC
TRBJ1-1 | TRBV12-5 | TRBD1 | NA | CASGLVLGTAIDTEAFF | TGTGCTAGTGGTTTGGTACTCGGGACAGCTATCGACACTGAAGCTTTCTTT
TRBJ2-2 | TRBV11-1 | TRBD2 | NA | CASSLGSGTKNTGELFF | TGTGCCAGCAGCTTAGGATCTGGGACTAAGAACACCGGGGAGCTGTTTTTT
TRBJ1-5 | TRBV5-8 | NA | NA | CASSPTGRSNQPQHF | TGTGCCAGCAGCCCTACAGGTCGTAGCAATCAGCCCCAGCATTTT
TRBJ2-7 | TRBV12-5 | NA | once | CASGQTGFGEQYF | TGTGCTAGTGGACAGACAGGATTCGGCGAGCAGTACTTC
TRBJ2-7 | TRBV18 | TRBD1 | NA | CASSLRDREPYEQYF | TGTGCCAGCTCCCTCCGGGACAGGGAACCCTACGAGCAGTACTTC
TRBJ1-4 | TRBV6-1 | TRBD1 | NA | CASRLDRVNEKLFF | TGTGCCAGCCGATTGGACAGGGTTAATGAAAAACTGTTTTTT
TRBJ2-1 | TRBV4-1 | NA | NA | CASSQDTQTGSNEQFF | TGCGCCAGCAGCCAAGATACTCAAACAGGGTCCAATGAGCAGTTCTTC
TRBJ1-1 | TRBV10-3 | NA | NA | CAIRGGTVNTEAFF | TGTGCCATCAGGGGGGGGACGGTGAACACTGAAGCTTTCTTT
TRBJ2-2 | TRBV6-5 | NA | NA | CASSYSGGSNTGELFF | TGTGCCAGCAGTTACTCCGGCGGTTCGAACACCGGGGAGCTGTTTTTT
TRBJ2-5 | TRBV6-5 | TRBD1 | NA | CASSYSRRTGEETQYF | TGTGCCAGCAGTTACTCGAGGCGGACAGGGGAAGAGACCCAGTACTTC
TRBJ1-5 | TRBV6-4 | NA | many | CASSDSAGSNQPQHF | TGTGCCAGCAGTGACTCTGCCGGTTCCAATCAGCCCCAGCATTTT
TRBJ2-1 | TRBV18 | TRBD2 | NA | CASSQTSGSIDEQFF | TGTGCCAGCTCACAAACTAGCGGGAGTATCGATGAGCAGTTCTTC
TRBJ2-1 | TRBV7-9 | TRBD2 | NA | CSSSPSGGTYNEQFF | TGTTCCAGCAGCCCTAGCGGGGGGACCTACAATGAGCAGTTCTTC
TRBJ2-2 | TRBV7-2 | NA | NA | CASSSDYTGELFF | TGTGCCAGCAGCTCCGACTACACCGGGGAGCTGTTTTTT
TRBJ1-2 | TRBV6-1 | NA | NA | CASFLFRENYGYTF | TGTGCCAGCTTTCTTTTCCGGGAGAACTATGGCTACACCTTC
TRBJ2-7 | TRBV7-9 | NA | NA | CASSATGSSLRYEQYF | TGTGCCAGCAGCGCGACCGGGAGCTCCTTACGCTACGAGCAGTACTTC
TRBJ1-2 | TRBV5-1 | NA | NA | CASSFEDYGYTF | TGCGCCAGCAGCTTTGAGGACTATGGCTACACCTTC